This TCR beta chain was documented in a study of breast tumors, draining lymph nodes, adjacent tissues. Study results and limitations: Compared with basal-like, luminal-like tumors shared significantly more repertoire with nontumor tissue. Data fit most tumor T cells coming from lymph node, expanding in tumor. Compared with lymph nodes, tumors were less diverse; compared with nontumor tissue, more. That most tumor T cells come from lymph nodes remained unproven.

TCRdb recomputed calls from the multiplex PCR reads with MiXCR, one row per CDR3 protein. The data contain fewer than 200,000 distinct CDR3 sequences, roughly a third of them singletons. Samples came from axillary lymph nodes draining the breast cancer. For this clonotype: Antigen: not known. A clone one base away is much larger, so this may be a read error.

The receptor was derived from a female donor with breast cancer. Some clones in this sample may be carry-over from other donors' samples. The material sequenced was axillary lymph node tissue.

CDR3 amino acids: CASSHGTGQNLGAYGYTF. CDR3 bases: TGTGCCAGCAGCCACGGGACAGGGCAGAATCTGGGCGCCTATGGCTACACCTTC. The V call is TRBV14, the J call TRBJ1-2; 9 nucleotides agree with TRBD1. Germline-derived CDR1 and CDR2 are SGHDN and FVKESK. CDR3 length: 18 residues. V gave up 3 bases and J gave up 4 bases; unmatched junction bases: 15.